The clone carrying this T cell receptor (beta chain) appeared a single time. What it binds is not known. The sample belongs to a study of cytomegalovirus exposure and HLA in healthy donors. The study, taken as a whole, reports: The authors enumerated some 170 TCR beta chains as linked to cytomegalovirus. In vitro testing confirmed a few CMV-associated chains as specific for CMV antigens.

The PCR employed 60 Vbeta primers together with 13 Jbeta primers. The repertoire was sequenced with immunoSEQ multiplex PCR; TCRdb's copy has only in-frame clones and lacks some. The sample comprises roughly 95,000 clones, over 60% of which are singletons, and 5% to 5.5% rests with the top ten. The V end lost 4 bases, the J end lost 8 bases, and 15 bases lay between the germline ends. Germline CDR1 and CDR2: SGHKS and YYEKEE (reference sequence). The CDR3 runs 13 residues. Material for sequencing was PBMCs. V usage is TRBV5-5 and J usage is TRBJ1-2; D remains unclear. The source of this sequence is a man aged 25 to 40 in good health and CMV-seropositive. This CDR3 is CASSGYNSGGYTF. The CDR3 nucleotides are TGTGCCAGCAGCGGGTATAACAGCGGCGGCTACACCTTC.